A selection of T cell receptor beta chains follows, all from one sample in a study of shared clonotypes between healthy human individuals. The table came from immunoSEQ multiplex PCR; TCRdb's copy has only in-frame clones and leaves some out. The sample consists of 500,000 to 650,000 clones, 70% to 80% of them appearing once. Sequenced sample: PBMCs. These receptors originate from a woman in her thirties or forties in good health. Some clones in this sample may be carry-over from other donors' samples. Both conserved end residues are part of each CDR3. A D gene is named only where the DNA matches it firmly. Clone size is not always given. Where it is, it says once, few, many or a class for expanded clones.

TRBJ2-3	TRBD2	TRBV28	many	16	TGTGCCAGCAGTTCCTCCGGGACTAGTATCGCAGATACGCAGTATTTT	CASSSSGTSIADTQYF
TRBJ2-7	TRBD1	TRBV28	.	17	TGTGCCAGCAGTGGCGGGTTGGGACAGGGGTACTCCTACGAGCAGTACTTC	CASSGGLGQGYSYEQYF
TRBJ2-3	.	TRBV9	.	15	TGTGCCAGCAGCCGGGACTGGATTAGCACAGATACGCAGTATTTT	CASSRDWISTDTQYF
TRBJ2-7	TRBD2	TRBV5-1	.	15	TGCGCCAGCAGCCCCTACAGCGGGAGCTCCTACGAGCAGTACTTC	CASSPYSGSSYEQYF
TRBJ2-7	.	TRBV29-1	.	13	TGCAGCGTTGTTGGGGGTCCCTTTGGTGAGCAGTACTTC	CSVVGGPFGEQYF
TRBJ2-7	TRBD1	TRBV2	.	13	TGTGCCAGCAGAAGACAGGGCACCCACGAGCAGTACTTC	CASRRQGTHEQYF
TRBJ1-1	.	TRBV5-1	.	15	TGCGCCAGCAGCTCCGGGGGAGGGGTCAACACTGAAGCTTTCTTT	CASSSGGGVNTEAFF
TRBJ2-3	.	TRBV15	.	14	TGTGCCACCAGCAGGACAAAAAACACAGATACGCAGTATTTT	CATSRTKNTDTQYF
TRBJ1-2	TRBD1	TRBV9	.	15	TGTGCCAGCAGCGTAGGCCAGGGGGTTAACTATGGCTACACCTTC	CASSVGQGVNYGYTF
TRBJ2-7	TRBD1	TRBV7-2	.	14	TGTGCCAGCAGCTTAAGACGACAGGGCTACGAGCAGTACTTC	CASSLRRQGYEQYF
TRBJ2-7	TRBD2	TRBV7-9	.	16	TGTGCCAGCAGCTTAGCTCCGGCTAGCGGATCCTACGAGCAGTACTTC	CASSLAPASGSYEQYF
TRBJ2-3	TRBD1	TRBV5-1	.	17	TGCGCCAGCAGCAAGTTACCGGGACAGGGGGCGGCAGATACGCAGTATTTT	CASSKLPGQGAADTQYF
TRBJ1-5	.	TRBV7-2	.	16	TGTGCCAGCAGCCCTAGGGACGGATGGGGCAATCAGCCCCAGCATTTT	CASSPRDGWGNQPQHF
TRBJ2-1	.	TRBV9	.	15	TGTGCCAGCAGCACGCTCCCCCGCTCCTACAATGAGCAGTTCTTC	CASSTLPRSYNEQFF
TRBJ1-5	.	TRBV9	.	13	TGTGCCAGCAGCGTTCAGGGTGGCCAGCCCCAGCATTTT	CASSVQGGQPQHF
TRBJ1-4	.	TRBV29-1	.	11	TGCAGCGTTGAGGTTGGTGAAAAACTGTTTTTT	CSVEVGEKLFF
TRBJ2-1	TRBD2	TRBV19	.	13	TGTGCCAGTAGTACCGTGGGACTAGGAGGGCAGTTCTTC	CASSTVGLGGQFF
TRBJ1-1	.	TRBV7-7	.	13	TGTGCTAGCAGCCCTGACAGAGTCTATGAAGCTTTCTTT	CASSPDRVYEAFF
TRBJ2-7	TRBD1	TRBV28	.	14	TGTGCCAGCCAGGGGGTCGGACAGGTCTACGAGCAGTACTTC	CASQGVGQVYEQYF
TRBJ2-5	.	TRBV5-1	.	15	TGCGCCAGCAGTCCACAGGGAGGGTACCAAGAGACCCAGTACTTC	CASSPQGGYQETQYF
TRBJ1-2	TRBD1	TRBV5-1	.	13	TGCGCCAGCAGCTTACAGGGGGCGGATGGCTACACCTTC	CASSLQGADGYTF
TRBJ2-1	.	TRBV6-1	.	13	TGTGCCAGCAGTGAAGCGGGACGTACGGGGCAGTTCTTC	CASSEAGRTGQFF
TRBJ2-7	.	TRBV7-9	.	15	TGTGCCAGCAGCCCAAATCTTCCTTCAACCTACGAGCAGTACTTC	CASSPNLPSTYEQYF
TRBJ1-2	.	TRBV6-1	.	14	TGTGCCAGCAGTCGACTGGACCCCCCCTATGGCTACACCTTC	CASSRLDPPYGYTF
TRBJ1-1	.	TRBV19	.	17	TGTGCCAGTAGGCATGCGGGACACCCCTTGCGGAACACTGAAGCTTTCTTT	CASRHAGHPLRNTEAFF
TRBJ2-7	.	TRBV5-4	.	15	TGTGCCAGCAGCCAAGAAGGAGATGTATCCTACGAGCAGTACTTC	CASSQEGDVSYEQYF
TRBJ2-1	.	TRBV7-7	.	14	TGTGCTAGCAGCCTCCGTGCAGGCCGCAATGAGCAGTTCTTC	CASSLRAGRNEQFF
TRBJ2-7	.	TRBV5-1	.	14	TGCGCCAGCAGCGCCGAGGGGGGACCCTACGAGCAGTACTTC	CASSAEGGPYEQYF
TRBJ2-1	TRBD2	TRBV7-9	once	13	TGTGCCAGCGGCGGGGGGACCTACAATGAGCAGTTCTTC	CASGGGTYNEQFF
TRBJ2-3	.	TRBV6-6	.	13	TGTGCCAGCAGTTACAGGGGAAGGGATACGCAGTATTTT	CASSYRGRDTQYF
TRBJ2-2	TRBD2	TRBV11-3	.	18	TGTGCCAGCAGCTTAGAGGAACCCCTAGCGGGAGAAACCGGGGAGCTGTTTTTT	CASSLEEPLAGETGELFF
TRBJ2-1	TRBD2	TRBV29-1	.	13	TGCAGCGTTGCTAGCGGGATACTAGGTGAGCAGTTCTTC	CSVASGILGEQFF
TRBJ2-2	.	TRBV6-6	.	15	TGTGCCAGCACCCGCACAGGGGGGGACACCGGGGAGCTGTTTTTT	CASTRTGGDTGELFF
TRBJ1-4	TRBD1	TRBV7-6	.	14	TGTGCCAGCAGCTTAGGGACAGGGGATGAAAAACTGTTTTTT	CASSLGTGDEKLFF
TRBJ1-1	TRBD1	TRBV29-1	.	14	TGCAGCGTTGATCAGGGGGGGGTTTTCACTGAAGCTTTCTTT	CSVDQGGVFTEAFF